What follows describes a single T cell receptor (beta chain). The antigen is unknown. This entry is derived from a study of cytomegalovirus exposure and HLA in healthy donors. Findings and caveats of the study: Presence/absence analyses rested on an assumption that sequencing depth was roughly uniform across donors. Among TCR beta chains of equal frequency, HLA-associated ones were more clonally expanded in a later analysis. A later analysis reportedly found that, within productive TCRs, an Asian-associated ancestry cluster had fewer N-insertions than the mean observed across the roughly 670 donors.

PCR amplification relied on 60 Vbeta primers (plus 13 Jbeta primers). Profiling relied on immunoSEQ multiplex PCR, and the TCRdb table lists in-frame clones only, not all of them. The sample lists around 250,000 clones, over 90% seen once, with about 1.8% in the top ten. The donors were healthy bone marrow donors. The V segment lost 1 base and the J segment 0 bases; nucleotides outside the gene matches: 5. This CDR3 contains 16 residues. Germline assignment: CDR1 SGHTA and CDR2 FQGNSA. The sequenced sample was PBMCs. This sequence originates from a girl aged 2 to 9 in good health and CMV-seronegative. The chain uses TRBV7-2 and TRBJ2-7, with 8 bases fitting TRBD2. Here the CDR3 reads CASSLGSGVSSYEQYF. CDR3 DNA sequence: TGTGCCAGCAGCTTAGGTAGCGGGGTATCCTCCTACGAGCAGTACTTC.